This paragraph reports one TCR beta chain. Antigen specificity is unknown. CDR1 is DFQATT and CDR2 is SNEGSKA in the germline V gene (reference sequence). The CDR3 runs to 15 residues. Trimming pared 1 base from V and 1 base from J, leaving 13 bases between. Original processing methods: The study took CDR3 differences across clinicopathological groups and made a distant-metastasis classifier for papillary thyroid cancer from them. TCRdb reanalyzed the PCR reads with MiXCR. TCRdb assigned the V and J calls; the authors' analysis was not used. Seen here are around 21,000 clones, roughly 18% observed once, and the top ten hold roughly 21%. This specimen comes from a study of metastatic and nonmetastatic thyroid tumors. Study-level background: The study looked at repertoires side by side in blood and in tumor or nodule tissue from malignant and benign thyroid patients.

No patient received treatment before thyroid surgery. Study-wide points: A significant increase in TCR beta diversity was reportedly seen in malignant thyroid tumors relative to benign nodules, in blood and tumor.

The chain links TRBV20-1 to TRBJ2-5; D gene ambiguous. The TCR originated in a male donor with papillary thyroid cancer or a benign thyroid nodule (not recorded which). Some clones in this sample may be carry-over from other donors' samples. Sequencing used blood. The CDR3 sequence is CSARVSHDLQETQYF. The CDR3 nucleotides are TGCAGTGCTAGAGTCTCGCACGATCTCCAAGAGACCCAGTACTTC.